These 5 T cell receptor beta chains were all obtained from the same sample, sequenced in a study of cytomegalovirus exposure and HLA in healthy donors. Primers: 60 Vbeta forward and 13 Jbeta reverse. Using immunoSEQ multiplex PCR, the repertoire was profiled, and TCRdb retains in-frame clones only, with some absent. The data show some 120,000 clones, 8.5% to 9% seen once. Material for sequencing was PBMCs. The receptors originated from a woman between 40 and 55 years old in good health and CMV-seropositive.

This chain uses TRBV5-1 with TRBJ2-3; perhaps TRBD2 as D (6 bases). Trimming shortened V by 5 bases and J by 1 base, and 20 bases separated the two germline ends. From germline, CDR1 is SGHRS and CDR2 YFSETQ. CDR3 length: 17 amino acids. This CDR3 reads CASRLAVWASGTDTQYF. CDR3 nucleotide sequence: TGCGCCAGCAGGCTCGCCGTGTGGGCTAGCGGCACAGATACGCAGTATTTT.

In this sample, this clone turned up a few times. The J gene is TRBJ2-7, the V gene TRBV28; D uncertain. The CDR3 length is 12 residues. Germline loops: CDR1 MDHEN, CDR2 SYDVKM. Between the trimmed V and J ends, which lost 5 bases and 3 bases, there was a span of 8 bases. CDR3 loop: CASSALGYEQYF. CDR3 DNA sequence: TGTGCCAGCAGTGCCCTAGGCTACGAGCAGTACTTC.

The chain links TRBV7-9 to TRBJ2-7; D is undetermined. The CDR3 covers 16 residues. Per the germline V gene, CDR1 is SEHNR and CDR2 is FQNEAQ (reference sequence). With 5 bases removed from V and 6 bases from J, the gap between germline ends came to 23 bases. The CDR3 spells CASSPPTRSLAPEQYF. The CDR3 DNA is TGTGCCAGCAGCCCCCCCACGAGGTCCTTGGCACCCGAGCAGTACTTC. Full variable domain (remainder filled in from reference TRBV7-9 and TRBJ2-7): DTGVSQNPRHKITKRGQNVTFRCDPISEHNRLYWYRQTLGQGPEFLTYFQNEAQLEKSRLLSDRFSAERPKGSFSTLEIQRTEQGDSAMYLCASSPPTRSLAPEQYFGPGTRLTVT.

This CDR3 reads CAWSVGGQGRQPQHF. In nucleotides, the CDR3 is TGTGCCTGGAGTGTAGGCGGACAGGGACGTCAGCCCCAGCATTTT. The gene calls are TRBV30 and TRBJ1-5, with 8 bases aligning to TRBD1. Germline V gene lookup returns CDR1 GTSNPN and CDR2 SVGIG (reference sequence). The V and J ends lost 0 bases and 6 bases, in that order; junction bases with no gene match: 7. The CDR3 length is 15 residues.

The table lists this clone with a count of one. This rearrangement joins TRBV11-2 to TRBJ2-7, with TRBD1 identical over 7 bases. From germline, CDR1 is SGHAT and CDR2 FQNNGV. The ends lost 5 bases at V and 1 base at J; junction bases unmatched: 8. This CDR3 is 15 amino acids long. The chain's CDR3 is CASSPRPGQSYEQYF. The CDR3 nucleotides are TGTGCCAGCAGCCCCCGACCGGGACAGTCCTACGAGCAGTACTTC.